Below are 32 T cell receptor beta chains sequenced from a single sample in a study of shared clonotypes between healthy human individuals. Using immunoSEQ multiplex PCR, the repertoire was profiled, and TCRdb retains in-frame clones only, with some absent. Of some 2,500,000 clones listed, 85% to 95% were seen once; the top ten hold 0.37%. The source material was naive CD4+ T cells from PBMCs. Subset reported: CD45RA+ positively selected. The receptor source for this set is a young man in good health. Some clones in this sample may be carry-over from other donors' samples.

This chain joins TRBV7-9 and TRBJ2-7, with 7 bases lining up with TRBD1. With 2 bases clipped from V and 3 bases from J, the junction kept 7 bases outside the gene matches. CDR3 length: 15 residues. Germline loops: CDR1 SEHNR, CDR2 FQNEAQ (reference sequence). Here the CDR3 DNA reads TGTGCCAGCAGCTTAACCGGGACAGTTAACTACGAGCAGTACTTC. Its protein is CASSLTGTVNYEQYF.

The count of this clone is one. The germline gene is not matched at one end of the junction; a read error may be the cause. This CDR3 is also generated by other DNA sequences in the sample. The rearrangement uses TRBV29-1 and TRBJ1-1, with 8 positions matching TRBD1. The CDR3 sequence is 15 residues long. CDR1 is SQVTM and CDR2 is ANQGSEA in the germline V gene. CDR3 DNA: TGCAGCGTTGACTTCATACGACAGGGGATGATAGAAGCCTTCTTT. Protein sequence: CSVDFIRQGMIEAFF.

This rearrangement joins TRBV6-1 to TRBJ1-4; unclear D gene. Germline CDR1 reads MNHNS; CDR2 reads SASEGT. V was cut by 3 bases and J by 5 bases, with 16 bases left in between. The CDR3 is 16 amino acids. This CDR3 reads CASSETGIRENEKLFF. In DNA form, the CDR3 reads TGTGCCAGCAGTGAGACCGGGATCCGAGAAAATGAAAAACTGTTTTTT.

The rearrangement links TRBV27 to TRBJ2-3; TRBD1 might be the D (6 bases). The germline CDR1 and CDR2 sequences are MNHEY and SMNVEV (reference sequence). The CDR3 length is 15 residues. The ends were cut back, 4 bases at V and 1 base at J, with 12 bases in the middle. As DNA, the CDR3 is TGTGCCAGCAGTTCCTATTCAGGGGGCACAGATACGCAGTATTTT. This translates into CASSSYSGGTDTQYF.

This clone was seen just once. The sample has other DNA sequences that encode this CDR3 too. V gene TRBV4-1 combines with J gene TRBJ1-1; D gene ambiguous. The V end was cut by 1 base, the J end by 0 bases, with 3 bases between. This CDR3 is 13 amino acids long. The germline V gene has CDR1 MGHRA and CDR2 YSYEKL. The CDR3 coding sequence is TGCGCCAGCAGCCAAGTACTGAACACTGAAGCTTTCTTT. Its translation is CASSQVLNTEAFF.

This clone was counted only a few times. The V gene is TRBV6-6, the J gene TRBJ2-7; 8 bases are a match to TRBD2. V was clipped by 5 bases and J by 2 bases; unmatched bases: 5. Per the germline V gene, CDR1 is MNHNY and CDR2 is SVGAGI (reference sequence). There are 14 residues in the CDR3. CDR3: CASSSSGVTYEQYF. DNA for the CDR3: TGTGCCAGCAGTAGTAGCGGGGTTACCTACGAGCAGTACTTC.

As regards this clone: This may be a read error: a much more frequent sequence differs by one nucleotide. This rearrangement joins TRBV5-1 to TRBJ1-1; 8 nucleotides align to TRBD1. J lost 5 bases, V lost 0 bases, and 3 bases had no gene match. In germline, CDR1 is SGHRS, CDR2 YFSETQ. There are 14 residues in the CDR3. In DNA, the CDR3 is TGCGCCAGCAGCTTGGGACAGGGGAAGACTGAAGCTTTCTTT. This translates into CASSLGQGKTEAFF.

The chain couples TRBV5-1 to TRBJ2-2; 7 bases match TRBD1. CDR1 is SGHRS and CDR2 is YFSETQ in the germline V gene. The CDR3 has 16 amino acids. J was trimmed by 0 bases and V by 4 bases; bases with no gene match: 6. The CDR3 bases are TGCGCCAGCAGCGAACAGGGGTGGCCGAACACCGGGGAGCTGTTTTTT. It is translated as CASSEQGWPNTGELFF. The full variable domain, its missing parts supplied by reference TRBV5-1 and TRBJ2-2, is KAGVTQTPRYLIKTRGQQVTLSCSPISGHRSVSWYQQTPGQGLQFLFEYFSETQRNKGNFPGRFSGRQFSNSRSEMNVSTLELGDSALYLCASSEQGWPNTGELFFGEGSRLTVL.

This chain joins TRBV30 and TRBJ2-1; the D gene is possibly TRBD2 (7 bases). The length of the CDR3 is 15 residues. Trimming pared 4 bases from V and 8 bases from J, leaving 21 bases between. In germline, CDR1 is GTSNPN, CDR2 SVGIG (reference sequence). The CDR3 DNA is TGTGCCTGGACCCTGTCGGGGGGCTTTAACCATGAGCAGTTCTTC. It specifies CAWTLSGGFNHEQFF.

This chain connects TRBV5-1 to TRBJ1-2; no clear D gene. Germline values: CDR1 SGHRS, CDR2 YFSETQ. V was cut by 3 bases and J by 5 bases, with 14 bases left in between. The CDR3 loop spans 14 amino acids. The CDR3 here is CASSSPGQPYGYTF. CDR3 in DNA: TGCGCCAGCAGCTCCCCCGGGCAGCCTTATGGCTACACCTTC.

This chain links TRBV28 with TRBJ1-4; 7 bases are a match to TRBD1. Germline CDR1 MDHEN, CDR2 SYDVKM. This CDR3 region has 14 residues. With V trimmed by 8 bases and J by 8 bases, 11 bases remained unmatched. The CDR3 region is CASGLQGSEEKLFF. CDR3 nucleotides: TGTGCCAGCGGCTTACAGGGGTCCGAGGAAAAACTGTTTTTT.

The V gene is TRBV25-1, the J gene TRBJ1-3; TRBD1 agrees at 8 bases. The V and J ends lost 6 bases and 4 bases, in that order; junction bases with no gene match: 5. Germline CDR1 MGHDK, CDR2 SYGVNS. This CDR3 is 14 amino acids long. The CDR3 DNA is TGTGCCAGCAGGGCAGGGGGCGCGGGAAACACCATATATTTT. It specifies CASRAGGAGNTIYF.

The rearrangement links TRBV6-6 to TRBJ2-1, with 8 bases matching TRBD1. Germline V gene data show CDR1 as MNHNY and CDR2 as SVGAGI (reference sequence). V was clipped by 5 bases and J by 0 bases; unmatched bases: 6. The CDR3 spans 16 residues. This CDR3 is CASSGDRTSSYNEQFF. In nucleotides, the CDR3 is TGTGCCAGCAGTGGGGACAGGACGAGCTCCTACAATGAGCAGTTCTTC.

Comment on this clone: The same CDR3 is also encoded by other DNA sequences in this sample. The rearrangement joins TRBV6-5 to TRBJ1-6; D not certain. From germline, CDR1 is MNHEY and CDR2 SVGAGI. The germline V and J ends were trimmed by 3 bases and 8 bases, with 5 bases remaining between them. There are 12 residues in the CDR3. This chain's CDR3 is CASSYLDSPLHF. The CDR3 region has the DNA TGTGCCAGCAGTTATTTGGATTCACCCCTCCACTTT.

The J gene is TRBJ2-3, the V gene TRBV11-2, with 7 nucleotides matching TRBD1. With 3 bases clipped from V and 3 bases from J, the junction kept 9 bases outside the gene matches. The length of the CDR3 is 16 residues. From germline, CDR1 is SGHAT and CDR2 FQNNGV. The CDR3 region has the DNA TGTGCCAGCAGCTTCCTGGCAGGGGGTATAACAGATACGCAGTATTTT. Translated: CASSFLAGGITDTQYF.

This chain links TRBV19 with TRBJ1-5; D is undetermined. The V gene's germline CDR1 is LNHDA and CDR2 SQIVND (reference sequence). CDR3 size: 14 residues. The ends were cut back, 7 bases at V and 0 bases at J, with 10 bases in the middle. For the CDR3, the DNA is TGTGCCAGTATGCGACAAAATAGCAATCAGCCCCAGCATTTT. Its protein product is CASMRQNSNQPQHF.

The gene calls are TRBV5-1 and TRBJ2-4, with a possible D match to TRBD2 (6 bases). Germline V CDR1 and CDR2: SGHRS, YFSETQ. Trimming shortened V by 4 bases and J by 3 bases, and 14 bases separated the two germline ends. This CDR3 has 15 residues. The CDR3 region is CASSRGSGFKNIQYF. Here the CDR3 DNA reads TGCGCCAGCAGCCGGGGTAGCGGATTCAAAAACATTCAGTACTTC.

This chain uses TRBV4-1 with TRBJ1-1; tentatively, D is TRBD1 (5 bases). This CDR3 is built from 16 residues. V dropped 0 bases and J dropped 5 bases, with 16 bases sitting between them. The germline V gene has CDR1 MGHRA and CDR2 YSYEKL. CDR3 coding DNA: TGCGCCAGCAGCCAAGAGACCCAGGGCCGGGGGACTGAAGCTTTCTTT. It codes for CASSQETQGRGTEAFF.

This clone appeared a single time. The V gene is TRBV6-5, the J gene TRBJ1-5; no reliable D call. Trimming stripped 6 bases from V and 0 bases from J, with 9 bases between. This CDR3 is built from 14 residues. Germline lookup yields CDR1 MNHEY and CDR2 SVGAGI. The CDR3 here is CASSPFYSNQPQHF. CDR3 sequence (DNA): TGTGCCAGCAGCCCGTTTTATAGCAATCAGCCCCAGCATTTT.

The chain combines TRBV5-5 with TRBJ1-5, with unresolved D. This CDR3 has 13 residues. The germline CDR1 and CDR2 sequences are SGHKS and YYEKEE (reference sequence). Deletions cut 4 bases from V and 4 bases from J, with 9 bases between. Here the CDR3 reads CASSRDLNQPQHF. The CDR3 DNA reads as TGTGCCAGCAGCCGCGACCTAAATCAGCCCCAGCATTTT.

The chain carries TRBV7-3 and TRBJ2-5; D remains unclear. CDR1 is SGHTA, CDR2 FQGTGA, per germline. The ends were cut back, 2 bases at V and 2 bases at J, with 12 bases in the middle. The CDR3 extends over 15 amino acids. The DNA of the CDR3 is TGTGCCAGCAGCTTACTCCCCCCTCCACAAGAGACCCAGTACTTC. Translating gives CASSLLPPPQETQYF.

This sequence joins TRBV2 and TRBJ1-2; unclear D gene. V was trimmed by 0 bases and J by 8 bases, leaving 13 bases between them. The CDR3 has 14 amino acids. Germline-derived CDR1 and CDR2 are SNHLY and FYNNEI. The CDR3 nucleotides are TGTGCCAGCAGTGAAGCTTTCCGGGAGCAGGGCTACACCTTC. Amino acid sequence: CASSEAFREQGYTF.

The gene calls are TRBV7-3 and TRBJ2-1, with a weak D call TRBD2 (6 bases). Trimming stripped 5 bases from V and 4 bases from J, with 9 bases between. Germline-derived CDR1 and CDR2 are SGHTA and FQGTGA. The CDR3 runs to 13 residues. This CDR3 is CASSPEGYNEQFF. DNA of the CDR3: TGTGCCAGCAGCCCGGAGGGGTACAATGAGCAGTTCTTC.

This clone was observed a few times. The chain is built from TRBV5-4 and TRBJ1-1, with 8 bases aligning to TRBD1. V lost 6 bases, J lost 0 bases, and 7 bases stayed unmatched. Germline V gene data show CDR1 as SGHNT and CDR2 as YYREEE (reference sequence). This CDR3 is built from 15 residues. The CDR3 protein is CASNPGQEMNTEAFF. The CDR3 DNA reads as TGTGCCAGCAACCCGGGACAGGAGATGAACACTGAAGCTTTCTTT.

The V and J genes are TRBV28 and TRBJ2-7; TRBD2 aligns across 7 bases. Trimming cost V 5 bases and J 6 bases; bases outside gene matches: 13. This CDR3 is built from 15 residues. The V gene's germline CDR1 is MDHEN and CDR2 SYDVKM. The CDR3 region has the DNA TGTGCCAGCAGTGACCACACTAGCGCCGACGGCGAGCAGTACTTC. Its protein is CASSDHTSADGEQYF.

The chain is built from TRBV6-1 and TRBJ1-5, with a weak D call TRBD1 (6 bases). CDR3 size: 15 residues. V was shortened by 5 bases and J by 0 bases, with 11 bases between the two germline ends. Germline V gene data show CDR1 as MNHNS and CDR2 as SASEGT. CDR3 DNA sequence: TGTGCCAGCAGTCAACAGGGAGGTAGCAATCAGCCCCAGCATTTT. Translating it yields CASSQQGGSNQPQHF.

This clone has a single count. This chain links TRBV9 with TRBJ2-5, with 7 bases aligning to TRBD1. CDR3 length: 15 amino acids. The trim removed 1 base at V and 3 bases at J, leaving 6 bases unmatched. Per germline, CDR1 SGDLS and CDR2 YYNGEE. The CDR3 nucleotides are TGTGCCAGCAGCGTAAACACAGGGGTTGAAGAGACCCAGTACTTC. Protein sequence: CASSVNTGVEETQYF.

The chain joins TRBV25-1 to TRBJ2-1; TRBD2 might be the D (5 bases). The CDR3 extends over 15 amino acids. V was pared by 1 base and J by 15 bases, with 22 bases between. The germline CDR1 and CDR2 sequences are MGHDK and SYGVNS. The CDR3 sequence: CASSESLQSTLRVFF. The CDR3 DNA reads as TGTGCCAGCAGTGAATCCCTTCAATCGACCTTGAGGGTGTTCTTC.

In its sample, this clone was seen a few times. V gene TRBV28 combines with J gene TRBJ1-1; D is uncertain. The length of the CDR3 is 14 residues. Trimming removed 8 bases from V and 0 bases from J, with 13 bases in between. CDR1 and CDR2 from the germline V gene are MDHEN and SYDVKM. The CDR3 sequence: CASGEFRMNTEAFF. The DNA for the CDR3 is TGTGCCAGCGGGGAATTTAGGATGAACACTGAAGCTTTCTTT.

This sequence joins TRBV18 and TRBJ2-3; 11 bases fit TRBD2. This CDR3 has 23 residues. Germline V gene lookup returns CDR1 KGHSH and CDR2 LQKENI. The V and J ends lost 3 bases and 0 bases, in that order; junction bases with no gene match: 23. The chain's CDR3 is CASSPPQGGLGLAEKQSTDTQYF. CDR3 sequence (DNA): TGTGCCAGCTCACCGCCCCAAGGGGGGCTGGGACTAGCGGAGAAACAGAGCACAGATACGCAGTATTTT.

This clone was counted once. The rearrangement joins TRBV7-3 to TRBJ2-6; D unresolved. Germline lookup yields CDR1 SGHTA and CDR2 FQGTGA. V gave up 5 bases and J gave up 0 bases, with 8 bases separating them. The CDR3 totals 15 residues. The CDR3 here is CASSAVNSGANVLTF. DNA of the CDR3: TGTGCCAGCAGCGCGGTCAACTCTGGGGCCAACGTCCTGACTTTC.

The V gene is TRBV27, the J gene TRBJ2-3, with 8 bases lining up with TRBD1. J gave up 0 bases and V 5 bases, and 4 bases lay outside the gene matches. CDR3 length: 15 amino acids. In germline, CDR1 is MNHEY, CDR2 SMNVEV (reference sequence). CDR3 DNA sequence: TGTGCCAGCAGTACCGGACAGGGCAGCACAGATACGCAGTATTTT. Its translation is CASSTGQGSTDTQYF.